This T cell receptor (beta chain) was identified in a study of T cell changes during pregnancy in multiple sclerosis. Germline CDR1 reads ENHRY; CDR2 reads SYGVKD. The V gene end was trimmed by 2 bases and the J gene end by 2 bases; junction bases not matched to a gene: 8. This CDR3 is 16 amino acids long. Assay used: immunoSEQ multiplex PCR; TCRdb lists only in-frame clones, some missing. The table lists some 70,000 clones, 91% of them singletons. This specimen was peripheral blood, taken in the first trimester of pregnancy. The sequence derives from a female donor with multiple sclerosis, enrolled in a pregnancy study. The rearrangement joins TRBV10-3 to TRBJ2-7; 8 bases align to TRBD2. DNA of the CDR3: TGTGCCATCAGTGAGGGTTTTAGCGGGGAAACCTACGAGCAGTACTTC. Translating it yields CAISEGFSGETYEQYF.